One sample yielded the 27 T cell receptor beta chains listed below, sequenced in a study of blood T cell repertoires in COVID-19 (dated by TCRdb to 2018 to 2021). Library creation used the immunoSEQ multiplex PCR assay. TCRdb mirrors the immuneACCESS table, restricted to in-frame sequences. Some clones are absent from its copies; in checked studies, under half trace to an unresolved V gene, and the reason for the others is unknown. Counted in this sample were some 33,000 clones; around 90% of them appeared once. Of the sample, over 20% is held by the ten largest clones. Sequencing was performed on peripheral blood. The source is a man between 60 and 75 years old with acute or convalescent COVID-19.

CDR3: CASSLEHQGALYEKLFF. CDR3 nucleotide sequence: TGCGCCAGCAGCTTGGAACACCAGGGGGCGCTTTATGAAAAACTGTTTTTT. J is TRBJ1-4 and V is TRBV5-1; 8 bases align to TRBD1. Germline CDR1 SGHRS, CDR2 YFSETQ. This CDR3 is built from 17 residues. After removal of 0 bases from V and 6 bases from J, the junction contained 10 bases not matched to a gene. Full variable domain (outside the CDR3, taken from reference TRBV5-1 and TRBJ1-4): KAGVTQTPRYLIKTRGQQVTLSCSPISGHRSVSWYQQTPGQGLQFLFEYFSETQRNKGNFPGRFSGRQFSNSRSEMNVSTLELGDSALYLCASSLEHQGALYEKLFFGSGTQLSVL.

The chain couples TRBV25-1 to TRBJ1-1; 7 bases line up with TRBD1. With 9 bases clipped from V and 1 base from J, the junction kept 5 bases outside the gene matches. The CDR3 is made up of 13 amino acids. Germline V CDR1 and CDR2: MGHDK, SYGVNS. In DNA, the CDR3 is TGTGCCAGTTCGGGACAGCCGAACACTGAAGCTTTCTTT. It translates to CASSGQPNTEAFF. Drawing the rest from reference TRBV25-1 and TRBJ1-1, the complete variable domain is EADIYQTPRYLVIGTGKKITLECSQTMGHDKMYWYQQDPGMELHLIHYSYGVNSTEKGDLSSESTVSRIRTEHFPLTLESARPSHTSQYLCASSGQPNTEAFFGQGTRLTVV.

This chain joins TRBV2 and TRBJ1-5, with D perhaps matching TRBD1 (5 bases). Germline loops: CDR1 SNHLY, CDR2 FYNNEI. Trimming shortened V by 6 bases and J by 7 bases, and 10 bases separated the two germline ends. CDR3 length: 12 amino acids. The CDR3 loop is CASRGEGQPQHF. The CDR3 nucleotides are TGTGCCAGCAGGGGGGAGGGGCAGCCCCAGCATTTT.

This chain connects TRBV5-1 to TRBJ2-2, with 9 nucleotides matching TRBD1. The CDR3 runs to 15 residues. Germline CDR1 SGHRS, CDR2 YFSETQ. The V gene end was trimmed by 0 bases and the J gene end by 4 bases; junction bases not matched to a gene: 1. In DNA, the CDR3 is TGCGCCAGCAGCTTGGGACAGGGGGTCACCGGGGAGCTGTTTTTT. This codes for CASSLGQGVTGELFF.

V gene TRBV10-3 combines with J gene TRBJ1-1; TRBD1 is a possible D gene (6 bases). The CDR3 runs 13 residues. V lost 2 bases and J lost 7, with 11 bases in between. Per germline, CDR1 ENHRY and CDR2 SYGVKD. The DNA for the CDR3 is TGTGCCATCAGTGAGCAGGGACATGGTGAAGCTTTCTTT. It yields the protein CAISEQGHGEAFF.

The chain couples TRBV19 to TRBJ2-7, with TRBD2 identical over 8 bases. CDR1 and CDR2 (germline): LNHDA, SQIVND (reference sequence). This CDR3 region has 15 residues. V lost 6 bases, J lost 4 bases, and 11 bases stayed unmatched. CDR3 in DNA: TGTGCCAGTAGACCTAGTGGACTAGCTTATTACGAGCAGTACGTC. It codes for CASRPSGLAYYEQYV.

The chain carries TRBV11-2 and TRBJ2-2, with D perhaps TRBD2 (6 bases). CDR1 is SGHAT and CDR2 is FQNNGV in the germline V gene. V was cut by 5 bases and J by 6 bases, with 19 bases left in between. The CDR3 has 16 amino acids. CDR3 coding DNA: TGTGCCAGCAGCCCTCGGGAGATATTATTCCCCGGGGAGCTGTTTTTT. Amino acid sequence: CASSPREILFPGELFF.

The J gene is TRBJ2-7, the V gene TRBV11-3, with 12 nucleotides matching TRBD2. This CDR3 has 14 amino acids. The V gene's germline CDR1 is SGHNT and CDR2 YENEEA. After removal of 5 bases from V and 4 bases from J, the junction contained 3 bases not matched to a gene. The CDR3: CASSGGLAGYEQYF. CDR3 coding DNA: TGTGCCAGCAGCGGGGGACTAGCGGGTTACGAGCAGTACTTC.

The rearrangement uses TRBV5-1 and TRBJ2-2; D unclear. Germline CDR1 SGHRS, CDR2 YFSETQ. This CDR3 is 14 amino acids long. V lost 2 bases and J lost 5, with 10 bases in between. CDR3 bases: TGCGCCAGCAGCTTAAGGCCTAGAACCGGGGAGCTGTTTTTT. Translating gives CASSLRPRTGELFF.

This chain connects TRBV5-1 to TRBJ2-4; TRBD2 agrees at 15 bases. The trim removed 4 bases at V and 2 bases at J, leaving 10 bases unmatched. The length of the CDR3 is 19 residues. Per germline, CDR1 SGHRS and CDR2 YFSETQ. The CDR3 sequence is CASSRVRTSGRAPKNIQYF. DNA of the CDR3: TGCGCCAGCAGCCGGGTTAGGACTAGCGGGAGGGCCCCCAAAAACATTCAGTACTTC.

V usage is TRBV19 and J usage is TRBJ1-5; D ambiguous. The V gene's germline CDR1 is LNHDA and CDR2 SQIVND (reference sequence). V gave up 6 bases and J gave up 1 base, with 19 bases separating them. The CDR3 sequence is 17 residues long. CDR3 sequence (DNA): TGTGCCAGTAGCCTTTACGTAGGAGTGGCGAGCAATCAGCCCCAGCATTTT. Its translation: CASSLYVGVASNQPQHF.

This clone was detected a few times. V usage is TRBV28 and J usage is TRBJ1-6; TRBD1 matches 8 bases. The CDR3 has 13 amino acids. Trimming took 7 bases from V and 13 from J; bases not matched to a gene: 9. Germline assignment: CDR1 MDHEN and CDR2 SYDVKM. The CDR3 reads CASKRTGWFPLHF. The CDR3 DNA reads TGTGCCAGCAAAAGGACAGGGTGGTTCCCCCTCCACTTT.

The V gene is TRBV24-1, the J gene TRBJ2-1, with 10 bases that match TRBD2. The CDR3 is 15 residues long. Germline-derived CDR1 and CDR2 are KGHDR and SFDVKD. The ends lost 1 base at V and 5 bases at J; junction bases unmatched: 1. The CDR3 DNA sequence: TGTGCCACCAGTGATTTAGGACTAGCGGACAATGAGCAGTTCTTC. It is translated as CATSDLGLADNEQFF.

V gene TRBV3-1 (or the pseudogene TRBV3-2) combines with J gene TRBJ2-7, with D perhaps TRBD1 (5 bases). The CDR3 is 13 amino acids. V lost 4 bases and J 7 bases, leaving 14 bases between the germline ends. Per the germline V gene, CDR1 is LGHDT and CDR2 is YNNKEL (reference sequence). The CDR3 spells CASSPPSGKEQYF. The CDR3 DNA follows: TGTGCCAGCAGCCCTCCCTCAGGGAAAGAGCAGTACTTC.

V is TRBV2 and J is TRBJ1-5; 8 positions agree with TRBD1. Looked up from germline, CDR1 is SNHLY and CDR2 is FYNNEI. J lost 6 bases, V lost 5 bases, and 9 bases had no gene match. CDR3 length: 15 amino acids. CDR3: CASSPGQEVFQPQHF. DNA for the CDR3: TGTGCCAGCAGTCCGGGACAGGAGGTTTTTCAGCCCCAGCATTTT.

The CDR3 loop is CASSFRARVNEKLFF. The CDR3 bases are TGTGCCAGCAGCTTCAGGGCCAGGGTTAATGAAAAACTGTTTTTT. V and J are TRBV7-2 and TRBJ1-4; D may be TRBD1 (5 bases). CDR1 SGHTA and CDR2 FQGNSA come from the germline V gene. This CDR3 contains 15 residues. Deletions cut 3 bases from V and 4 bases from J, with 12 bases between.

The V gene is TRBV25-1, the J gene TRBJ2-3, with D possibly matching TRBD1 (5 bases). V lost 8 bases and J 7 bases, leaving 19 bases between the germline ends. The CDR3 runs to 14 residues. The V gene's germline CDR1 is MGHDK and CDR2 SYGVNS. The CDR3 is CASSGLQAGNTQYF. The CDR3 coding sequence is TGTGCCAGCTCGGGCTTACAGGCAGGAAATACGCAGTATTTT.

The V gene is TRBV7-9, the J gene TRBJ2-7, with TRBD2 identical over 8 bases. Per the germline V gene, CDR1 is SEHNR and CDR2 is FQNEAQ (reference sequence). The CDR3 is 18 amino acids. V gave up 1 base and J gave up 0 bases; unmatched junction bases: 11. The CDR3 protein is CASSLGASGPVSSYEQYV. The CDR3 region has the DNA TGTGCCAGCAGCTTAGGGGCTAGCGGGCCAGTGAGCTCCTACGAGCAGTACGTC.

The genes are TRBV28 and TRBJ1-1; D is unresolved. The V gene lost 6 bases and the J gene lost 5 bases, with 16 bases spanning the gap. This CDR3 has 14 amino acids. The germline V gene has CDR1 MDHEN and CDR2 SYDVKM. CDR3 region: CASSPPGGKTEAFF. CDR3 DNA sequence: TGTGCCAGCAGCCCCCCGGGAGGGAAAACTGAAGCTTTCTTT.

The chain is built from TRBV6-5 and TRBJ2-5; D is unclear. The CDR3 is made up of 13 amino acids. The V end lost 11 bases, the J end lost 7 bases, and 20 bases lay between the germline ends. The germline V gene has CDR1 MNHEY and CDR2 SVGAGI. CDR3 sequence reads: CASQTGFVGTQYF. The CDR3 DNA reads TGTGCCTCTCAAACCGGGTTTGTGGGGACCCAGTACTTC.

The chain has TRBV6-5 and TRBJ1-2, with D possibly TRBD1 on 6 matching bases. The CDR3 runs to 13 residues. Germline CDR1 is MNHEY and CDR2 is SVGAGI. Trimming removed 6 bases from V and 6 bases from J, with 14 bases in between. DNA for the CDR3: TGTGCCAGCAGGGTGTTGGCAGGGGATGGCTACACCTTC. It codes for CASRVLAGDGYTF.

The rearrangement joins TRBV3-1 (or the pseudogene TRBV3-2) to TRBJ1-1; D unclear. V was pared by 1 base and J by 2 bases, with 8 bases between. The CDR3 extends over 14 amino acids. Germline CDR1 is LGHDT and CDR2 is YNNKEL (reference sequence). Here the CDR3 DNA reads TGTGCCAGCAGCCAAGTTGGCCAAAACACTGAAGCTTTCTTT. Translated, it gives CASSQVGQNTEAFF.

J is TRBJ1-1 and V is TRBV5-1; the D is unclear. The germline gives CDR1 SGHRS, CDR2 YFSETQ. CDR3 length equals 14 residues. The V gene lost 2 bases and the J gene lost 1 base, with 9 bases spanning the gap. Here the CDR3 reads CASSLAPGNTEAFF. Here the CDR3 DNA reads TGCGCCAGCAGCTTAGCCCCGGGGAACACTGAAGCTTTCTTT.

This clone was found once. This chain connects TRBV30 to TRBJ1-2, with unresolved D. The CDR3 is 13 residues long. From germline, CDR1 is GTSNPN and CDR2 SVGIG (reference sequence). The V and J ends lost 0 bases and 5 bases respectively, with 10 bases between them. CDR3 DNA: TGTGCCTGGAGTGTCAGAGGGAGATATGGCTACACCTTC. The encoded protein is CAWSVRGRYGYTF.

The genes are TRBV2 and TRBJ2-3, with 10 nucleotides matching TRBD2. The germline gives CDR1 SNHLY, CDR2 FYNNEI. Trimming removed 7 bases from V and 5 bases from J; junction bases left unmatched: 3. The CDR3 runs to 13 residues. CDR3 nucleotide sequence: TGTGCCAGCACTAGCGGGAGTGTAGATACGCAGTATTTT. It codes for CASTSGSVDTQYF. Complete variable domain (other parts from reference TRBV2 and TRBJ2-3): EPEVTQTPSHQVTQMGQEVILRCVPISNHLYFYWYRQILGQKVEFLVSFYNNEISEKSEIFDDQFSVERPDGSNFTLKIRSTKLEDSAMYFCASTSGSVDTQYFGPGTRLTVL.

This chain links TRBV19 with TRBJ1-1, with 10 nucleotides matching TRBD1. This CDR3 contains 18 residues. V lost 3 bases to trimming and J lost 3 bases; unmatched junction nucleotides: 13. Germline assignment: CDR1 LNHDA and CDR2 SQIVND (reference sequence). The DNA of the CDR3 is TGTGCCAGTAGTATCCTGGTTCAGGACAGGGGGTTGGACACTGAAGCTTTCTTT. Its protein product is CASSILVQDRGLDTEAFF.

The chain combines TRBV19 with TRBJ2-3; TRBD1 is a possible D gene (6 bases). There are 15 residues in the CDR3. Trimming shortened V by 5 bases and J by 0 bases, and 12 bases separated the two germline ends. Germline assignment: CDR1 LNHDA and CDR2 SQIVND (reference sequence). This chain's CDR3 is CASSGQFTSTDTQYF. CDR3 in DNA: TGTGCCAGTAGTGGACAGTTTACTAGCACAGATACGCAGTATTTT.